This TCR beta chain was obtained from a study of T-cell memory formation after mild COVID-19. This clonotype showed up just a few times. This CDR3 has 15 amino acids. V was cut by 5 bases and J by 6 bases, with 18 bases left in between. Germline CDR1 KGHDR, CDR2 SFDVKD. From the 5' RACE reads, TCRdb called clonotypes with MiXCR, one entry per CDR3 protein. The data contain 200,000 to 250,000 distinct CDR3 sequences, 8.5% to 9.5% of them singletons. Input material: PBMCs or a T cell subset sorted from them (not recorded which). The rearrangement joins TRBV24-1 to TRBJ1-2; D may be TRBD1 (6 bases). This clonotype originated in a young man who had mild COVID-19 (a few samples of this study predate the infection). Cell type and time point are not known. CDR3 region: CATSGGQGQQHGYTF. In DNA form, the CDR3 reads TGTGCCACCAGTGGGGGGCAGGGGCAGCAGCATGGCTACACCTTC.